Below, 23 T cell receptor beta chains from the same sample are listed, as sequenced in a study of blood T cells in healthy people across ages. Together with a sample-barcoded 5' primer, a J-beta primer mix was included in a second PCR lasting about 6 to 11 cycles. MiXCR was run by TCRdb on the 5' RACE reads, yielding one entry per CDR3 protein. The top ten hold 7.5% to 9% of the sample, which has just under 550,000 distinct CDR3 sequences, 20% to 30% seen once. The data also belong to a second study, concerning T cells of mothers and their children.

The sequencing input was blood. These receptors were obtained from a boy aged 10-17 years in good health.

V usage is TRBV4-1 and J usage is TRBJ2-1; no firm D call. CDR1 and CDR2 (germline): MGHRA, YSYEKL. Trimming took 0 bases from V and 6 from J, leaving 9 bases between them. The CDR3 consists of 14 residues. CDR3 in DNA: TGCGCCAGCAGCCAAGAGCAGAACCCCAATGAGCAGTTCTTC. Translated, it gives CASSQEQNPNEQFF.

This chain connects TRBV28 to TRBJ2-5; 13 nucleotides match TRBD2. Trimming cost V 6 bases and J 3 bases; bases outside gene matches: 10. Germline-derived CDR1 and CDR2 are MDHEN and SYDVKM. The CDR3 totals 17 residues. The CDR3: CASSRTSGLAGEETQYF. CDR3 bases: TGTGCCAGCAGCAGAACCTCCGGACTAGCGGGAGAAGAGACCCAGTACTTC.

This clonotype was seen a handful of times. DNA of the CDR3: TGTGCCAGCAGCTCCGGACTAGCGGGGGCGAATCAGTACTTC. Protein: CASSSGLAGANQYF. The genes are TRBV5-8 and TRBJ2-4, with 13 bases that match TRBD2. Germline CDR1 reads SGHTS; CDR2 reads YDEGEE. V shed 3 bases and J 12 bases; nucleotides not matched to a gene: 6. This CDR3 contains 14 residues.

This clonotype was detected only a few times. The germline gene is not matched at one end of the junction; a read error may be the cause. This sequence joins TRBV28 and TRBJ2-7; D is perhaps TRBD2 (5 bases). This CDR3 has 13 amino acids. The germline V gene encodes CDR1 MDHEN and CDR2 SYDVKM. CDR3 sequence reads: CASSPTPSEPGGF. The CDR3 DNA reads TGTGCCAGCAGTCCTACCCCAAGTGAACCTGGAGGCTTC.

This clonotype was found a few times. V is TRBV5-1 and J is TRBJ2-7; 8 positions match TRBD1. The length of the CDR3 is 13 residues. Germline V gene lookup returns CDR1 SGHRS and CDR2 YFSETQ. With 4 bases clipped from V and 5 bases from J, the junction kept 5 bases outside the gene matches. The DNA of the CDR3 is TGCGCCAGCAGCAGGGACAGGTCCCACGAGCAGTACTTC. Its protein is CASSRDRSHEQYF.

At least ten counts were recorded for this clonotype. V usage is TRBV28 and J usage is TRBJ2-4; D gene unclear. The CDR3 totals 15 residues. CDR1 is MDHEN and CDR2 is SYDVKM in the germline V gene. Deletions cut 3 bases from V and 0 bases from J, with 9 bases between. This CDR3 reads CASSLPPLAKNIQYF. The CDR3 DNA follows: TGTGCCAGCAGTTTGCCTCCACTAGCCAAAAACATTCAGTACTTC.

The chain is built from TRBV7-3 and TRBJ2-2; 10 nucleotides align to TRBD2. The CDR3 has 20 residues. In germline, CDR1 is SGHTA, CDR2 FQGTGA. The trim removed 5 bases at V and 5 bases at J, leaving 20 bases unmatched. CDR3 in amino acids: CASSPGLADTTTGWTGELFF. DNA for the CDR3: TGTGCCAGCAGCCCAGGACTAGCGGACACTACTACTGGATGGACCGGGGAGCTGTTTTTT.

This sequence joins TRBV12-5 and TRBJ2-7, with D unresolved. V lost 0 bases and J lost 0, with 9 bases in between. CDR3 length equals 15 residues. Germline lookup yields CDR1 LGHNT and CDR2 FRNRAP. CDR3 sequence: CASGLVRKSSYEQYF. In DNA, the CDR3 is TGTGCTAGTGGTTTGGTACGTAAAAGCTCCTACGAGCAGTACTTC.

V gene TRBV11-2 combines with J gene TRBJ2-1; D perhaps matches TRBD2 (6 bases). The CDR3 loop spans 16 amino acids. V lost 0 bases to trimming and J lost 2 bases, with 11 bases between them. The germline gives CDR1 SGHAT, CDR2 FQNNGV. This CDR3 reads CASSLDGGVPYNEQFF. The CDR3 bases are TGTGCCAGCAGCTTAGATGGCGGGGTCCCCTACAATGAGCAGTTCTTC. Together with reference TRBV11-2 and TRBJ2-1, the CDR3 gives the full variable domain: EAGVAQSPRYKIIEKRQSVAFWCNPISGHATLYWYQQILGQGPKLLIQFQNNGVVDDSQLPKDRFSAERLKGVDSTLKIQPAKLEDSAVYLCASSLDGGVPYNEQFFGPGTRLTVL.

The chain has TRBV27 and TRBJ1-5; a possible D gene is TRBD1 (6 bases). V was cut by 1 base and J by 3 bases, with 10 bases left in between. The CDR3 has 15 amino acids. In germline, CDR1 is MNHEY, CDR2 SMNVEV (reference sequence). The CDR3, as DNA: TGTGCCAGCAGTTTATACAGGGCACACAATCAGCCCCAGCATTTT. Translated, it gives CASSLYRAHNQPQHF.

The V and J genes are TRBV7-2 and TRBJ2-3; 12 bases are shared with TRBD2. CDR1 SGHTA and CDR2 FQGNSA come from the germline V gene. The CDR3 spans 17 residues. Trimming at V came to 4 bases and at J to 6 bases, leaving 11 bases not matched to a gene. This chain's CDR3 is CASSSNGLAGSSDTQYF. Written as DNA, the CDR3 is TGTGCCAGCAGCTCAAACGGACTAGCGGGGTCTTCTGATACGCAGTATTTT.

This chain links TRBV7-9 with TRBJ2-5; D is ambiguous. The CDR3 loop spans 14 amino acids. Germline-derived CDR1 and CDR2 are SEHNR and FQNEAQ (reference sequence). V was clipped by 4 bases and J by 1 base, with 10 bases between them. The CDR3 here is CASSWRLPQETQYF. CDR3 bases: TGTGCCAGCAGCTGGAGACTCCCCCAAGAGACCCAGTACTTC.

This clonotype appeared a few times. The chain is built from TRBV2 and TRBJ2-5; D is unresolved. The germline gives CDR1 SNHLY, CDR2 FYNNEI. CDR3 length equals 11 residues. The germline V and J ends were trimmed by 8 bases and 1 base, with 5 bases remaining between them. The CDR3 bases are TGTGCCAGCGGCGGCCAAGAGACCCAGTACTTC. The encoded protein is CASGGQETQYF. Variable domain in full (rest from reference TRBV2 and TRBJ2-5): EPEVTQTPSHQVTQMGQEVILRCVPISNHLYFYWYRQILGQKVEFLVSFYNNEISEKSEIFDDQFSVERPDGSNFTLKIRSTKLEDSAMYFCASGGQETQYFGPGTRLLVL.

This clonotype was recorded a few times. The chain has TRBV29-1 and TRBJ2-3; D perhaps matches TRBD1 (6 bases). V was shortened by 4 bases and J by 2 bases, with 10 bases between the two germline ends. Germline V lookup: CDR1 SQVTM, CDR2 ANQGSEA. The CDR3 has 13 amino acids. The CDR3 nucleotides are TGCAGCGTTGCTCACAGGGCCACAGATACGCAGTATTTT. Its translation is CSVAHRATDTQYF.

J is TRBJ1-3 and V is TRBV7-6; D is uncertain. This CDR3 is 16 amino acids long. The V gene's germline CDR1 is SGHVS and CDR2 FNYEAQ. V was clipped by 0 bases and J by 0 bases, with 9 bases between them. CDR3 residues: CASSLAMAGSGNTIYF. In nucleotides, the CDR3 is TGTGCCAGCAGCTTAGCGATGGCAGGCTCTGGAAACACCATATATTTT.

The chain employs TRBV6-2 or TRBV6-3 and TRBJ2-5; D perhaps matches TRBD1 (6 bases). The CDR3 spans 13 residues. The V gene lost 8 bases and the J gene lost 4 bases, with 14 bases spanning the gap. The germline V gene has CDR1 MNHEY and CDR2 SVGEGT. The CDR3 region is CASGYGQRETQYF. DNA of the CDR3: TGTGCCAGCGGGTACGGACAGCGAGAGACCCAGTACTTC.

The CDR3 DNA is TGTGCTAGTGGTTTGAGCGGGGTCTACAATGAGCAGTTCTTC. Translation gives CASGLSGVYNEQFF. The rearrangement uses TRBV12-5 and TRBJ2-1; 7 positions agree with TRBD2. CDR1 and CDR2 from the germline V gene are LGHNT and FRNRAP. This CDR3 has 14 residues. V lost 2 bases, J lost 3 bases, and 1 base stayed unmatched.

The genes are TRBV28 and TRBJ2-3; 10 bases match TRBD1. After removal of 3 bases from V and 1 base from J, the junction contained 13 bases not matched to a gene. The V gene's germline CDR1 is MDHEN and CDR2 SYDVKM. There are 19 residues in the CDR3. The CDR3 nucleotides are TGTGCCAGCAGTTTGGGGTTTTTAACCGGGACAGGGGGCACAGATACGCAGTATTTT. Its translation is CASSLGFLTGTGGTDTQYF.

Concerning this clonotype itself: One junction end disagrees with the germline gene, perhaps due to a read error. This sequence joins TRBV12-3 or TRBV12-4 and TRBJ2-1; D is possibly TRBD2 (7 bases). The CDR3 consists of 14 residues. DNA of the CDR3: TGTGCCAGCACCCGGGGGCGGGAGATCAATGGGCAGTTCTTC. This encodes CASTRGREINGQFF.

The rearrangement links TRBV5-1 to TRBJ2-1, with unresolved D. The CDR3 totals 14 residues. Germline values: CDR1 SGHRS, CDR2 YFSETQ. V shed 0 bases and J shed 6 bases, with 10 bases lying between them. CDR3 DNA sequence: TGCGCCAGCAGCTTGGATACTCGCGTCAATGAGCAGTTCTTC. Translated: CASSLDTRVNEQFF.

This clonotype came up a few times. V gene TRBV7-9 combines with J gene TRBJ2-1; D ambiguous. The DNA end is a closer match to TRBJ2-7, so the J assignment may be wrong. CDR3 length: 12 residues. Germline assignment: CDR1 SEHNR and CDR2 FQNEAQ (reference sequence). CDR3 amino acids: CASSFSQYEQYF. The DNA for the CDR3 is TGTGCCAGCAGCTTCTCCCAGTACGAGCAGTACTTC.

The rearrangement joins TRBV6-1 to TRBJ1-1; a weak D match, TRBD1 (5 bases). This CDR3 comprises 15 residues. Trimming removed 11 bases at V and 1 base at J, with 20 bases between. Germline CDR1 MNHNS, CDR2 SASEGT. CDR3 DNA: TGTGCCGGCTCATTAGGACGGGGGAGGAACACTGAAGCTTTCTTT. This encodes CAGSLGRGRNTEAFF.

The V and J genes are TRBV28 and TRBJ2-3, with a possible D match to TRBD2 (5 bases). CDR3 size: 15 residues. V lost 8 bases to trimming and J lost 4 bases, with 19 bases between them. Germline lookup yields CDR1 MDHEN and CDR2 SYDVKM. CDR3 amino acids: CASGEQLVQADTQYF. DNA for the CDR3: TGTGCCAGCGGGGAACAACTAGTTCAGGCAGATACGCAGTATTTT.